This T cell receptor (beta chain) was sequenced during a study of cytomegalovirus exposure and HLA in healthy donors. The PCR used 60 Vbeta and 13 Jbeta primers. Profiled with immunoSEQ multiplex PCR; TCRdb holds only in-frame clones, not every one. Among under 200,000 clones, roughly 80% were seen once, and the ten largest hold around 6.7%. Overall study results and limits: Later on, an analysis found that several of the most significant clusters appeared to be linked to common viral pathogens, which included parvovirus B19. Later analysis indicated greater clonal expansion among HLA-associated TCR beta chains than among equally common other chains. Per published reports, the classifier diagnosed cytomegalovirus status with high specificity and sensitivity.

With respect to this clone: Antigen: not known.

The origin of this receptor is a woman aged 30 to 39 in good health and CMV-seropositive. What was sequenced was PBMCs.

CDR3 region: CASTGLTYEQYF. The CDR3 nucleotides are TGTGCCAGCACCGGGTTGACCTACGAGCAGTACTTC. V and J are TRBV28 and TRBJ2-7; no clear D. Deletions cut 7 bases from V and 2 bases from J, with 9 bases between. Germline values: CDR1 MDHEN, CDR2 SYDVKM. CDR3 length: 12 amino acids.